The rows below give T cell receptor beta chains drawn from one sample of a study of shared clonotypes between healthy human individuals. Produced via immunoSEQ multiplex PCR; TCRdb's table is partial and in-frame only. The table has about 490,000 clones, 76% seen once. The sample taken for sequencing was PBMCs. The receptors originated from a woman aged 40 to 55 in good health. Some clones in this sample may be carry-over from other donors' samples. Both conserved end residues are trimmed from each CDR3. The order of the fields is V gene, CDR3 protein.

TRBV7-3	ASSRLAGSSYNEQF
TRBV28	ASRTSGSNYEQY
TRBV6-5	ASSYSRLAPPV
TRBV15	ATQTLNTEAF
TRBV27	ASSPPGDAREQF
TRBV10-1	ASSESRTVNYGYT
TRBV27	ASSLWGSYEQY
TRBV30	AWSVGQTGAF
TRBV9	ASSPQDSQETQY
TRBV12-5	ASSAGASTYNEQF
TRBV11-1	ASSLEGTVPSYEQY
TRBV11-2	ASSLGQGGWNEQF
TRBV29-1	SVETPSGRTTDTQY
TRBV10-1	ASSPLSGTSETGQY
TRBV28	ASRQASGRRQY
TRBV28	ASTGQGYPSYNEQF
TRBV7-8	ASSPRTYTGELF
TRBV6-5	ASSYGLMNTEAF
TRBV5-5	ASSPGQGHDEQF
TRBV10-1	ASSMSISGNTIY
TRBV9	ASSVRKGETQY
TRBV29-1	SADLQGTNEKLF
TRBV25-1	ASSEQGVSFGELF
TRBV7-2	ASSRGRTYEQY
TRBV6-5	ASTPGGFSETQY
TRBV4-1	ASSHLALNYEQY
TRBV2	ASSEVGVSVSAADTQY
TRBV5-1	ASSFGTGDAEQY
TRBV7-9	ASSTREDTAGNQPQH
TRBV20-1	SARRVTEAF
TRBV2	ASRETGLNEKLF
TRBV18	ASSPEPNYGYT
TRBV5-4	ASSQGTSGSYEQY
TRBV4-1	ASSPGGNPRTQY
TRBV19	ATRGGRFNYEQY
TRBV5-1	ASSLGRGDSPLH
TRBV6-6	ASSPSGQGSEKLF
TRBV15	ATGLGGMTDTQY
TRBV2	ASSEGPYNEQF
TRBV7-9	ASSLASGRNHEQY
TRBV5-1	ASSGTVNTEAF
TRBV10-1	ASWRDLQPGETQY
TRBV10-3	ASGTGHNEQF
TRBV30	AWSSADPSSPSSYNSPLH
TRBV19	ASSTGLAYEQY